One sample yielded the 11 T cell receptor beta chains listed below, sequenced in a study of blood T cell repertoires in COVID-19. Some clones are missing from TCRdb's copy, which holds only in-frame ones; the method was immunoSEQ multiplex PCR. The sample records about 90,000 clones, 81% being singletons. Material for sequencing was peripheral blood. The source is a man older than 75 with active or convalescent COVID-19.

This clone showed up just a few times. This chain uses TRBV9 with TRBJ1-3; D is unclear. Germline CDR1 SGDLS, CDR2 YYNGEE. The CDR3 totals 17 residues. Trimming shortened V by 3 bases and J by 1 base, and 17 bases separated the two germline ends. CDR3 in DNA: TGTGCCAGCAGCGCCCAAGGACTACTATATTCTGGAAACACCATATATTTT. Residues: CASSAQGLLYSGNTIYF.

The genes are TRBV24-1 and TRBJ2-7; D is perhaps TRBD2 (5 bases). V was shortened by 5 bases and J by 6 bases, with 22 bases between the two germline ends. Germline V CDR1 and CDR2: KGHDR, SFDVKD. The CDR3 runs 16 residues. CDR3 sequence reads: CATSVFHHGIRAEQYF. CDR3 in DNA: TGTGCCACCAGTGTGTTCCACCACGGGATTCGGGCCGAGCAGTACTTC.

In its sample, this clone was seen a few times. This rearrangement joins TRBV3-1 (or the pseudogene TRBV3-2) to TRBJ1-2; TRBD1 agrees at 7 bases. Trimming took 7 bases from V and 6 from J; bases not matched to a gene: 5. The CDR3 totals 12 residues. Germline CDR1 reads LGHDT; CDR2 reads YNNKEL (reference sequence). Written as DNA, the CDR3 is TGTGCCAGCACCCAGACAGGGAATGGCTACACCTTC. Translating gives CASTQTGNGYTF.

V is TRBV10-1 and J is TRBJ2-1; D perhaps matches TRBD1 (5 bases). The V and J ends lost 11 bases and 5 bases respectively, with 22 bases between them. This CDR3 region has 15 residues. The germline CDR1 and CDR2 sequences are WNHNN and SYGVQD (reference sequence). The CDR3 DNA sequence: TGCGCCCCGCGGTACGTGACAGTAGGCGACAATGAGCAGTTCTTC. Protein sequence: CAPRYVTVGDNEQFF.

The CDR3 sequence is CASSQVGGGTIYGYTF. The DNA of the CDR3 is TGTGCCAGCAGCCAAGTAGGCGGGGGCACCATCTATGGCTACACCTTC. The rearrangement uses TRBV14 and TRBJ1-2, with TRBD1 as a possible D gene (6 bases). CDR1 and CDR2 (germline): SGHDN, FVKESK. The CDR3 has 16 residues. V gave up 1 base and J gave up 4 bases, with 16 bases separating them.

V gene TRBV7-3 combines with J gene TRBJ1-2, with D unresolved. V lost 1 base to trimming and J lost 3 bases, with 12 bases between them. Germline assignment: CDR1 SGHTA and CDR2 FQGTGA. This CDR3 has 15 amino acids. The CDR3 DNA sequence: TGTGCCAGCAGCTTAAACGCCGGCGGTTACTATGGCTACACCTTC. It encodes CASSLNAGGYYGYTF.

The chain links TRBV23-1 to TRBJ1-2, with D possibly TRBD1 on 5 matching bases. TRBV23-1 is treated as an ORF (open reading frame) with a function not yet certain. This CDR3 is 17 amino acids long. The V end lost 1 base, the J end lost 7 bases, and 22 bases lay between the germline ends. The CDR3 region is CASSQWSRVGSRSGYTF. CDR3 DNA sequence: TGCGCCAGCAGTCAATGGTCCAGGGTGGGTAGTCGGTCTGGCTACACCTTC.

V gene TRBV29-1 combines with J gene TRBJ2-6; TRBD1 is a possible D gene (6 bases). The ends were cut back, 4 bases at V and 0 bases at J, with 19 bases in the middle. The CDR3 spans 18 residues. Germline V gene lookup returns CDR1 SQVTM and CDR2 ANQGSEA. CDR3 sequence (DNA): TGCAGCGTTGGTGACAGGCGCATACTGAACTCTGGGGCCAACGTCCTGACTTTC. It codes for CSVGDRRILNSGANVLTF.

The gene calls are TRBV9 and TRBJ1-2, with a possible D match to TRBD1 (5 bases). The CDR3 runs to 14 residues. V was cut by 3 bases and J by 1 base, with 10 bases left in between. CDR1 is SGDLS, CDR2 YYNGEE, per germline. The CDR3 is CASSAGHLNYGYTF. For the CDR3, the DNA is TGTGCCAGCAGCGCCGGACATCTTAACTATGGCTACACCTTC.

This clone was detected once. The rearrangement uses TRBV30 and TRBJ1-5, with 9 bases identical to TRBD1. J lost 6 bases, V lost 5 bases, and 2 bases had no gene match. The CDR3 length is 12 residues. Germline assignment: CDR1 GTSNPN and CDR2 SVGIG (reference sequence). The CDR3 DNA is TGTGCCTGGCGGACAGGGGCTCAGCCCCAGCATTTT. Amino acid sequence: CAWRTGAQPQHF.

CDR3 amino acids: CSARRETQYF. DNA for the CDR3: TGCAGTGCTAGGAGAGAGACCCAGTACTTC. The chain combines TRBV20-1 with TRBJ2-5; no clear D gene. Trimming cost V 3 bases and J 4 bases, with 3 bases left between them. CDR1 and CDR2 from the germline V gene are DFQATT and SNEGSKA (reference sequence). CDR3 length: 10 residues.